The 13 T cell receptor beta chains reported below all come from one sample, sequenced in a study of STAT3 mutations in large granular lymphocyte leukemia. Notes on the study in general: In T-cell large granular lymphocyte leukemia, about half of patients showed multiple immunodominant subclonotypes.

Clones were sequenced by immunoSEQ multiplex PCR, and TCRdb holds only the in-frame ones, with some missing. The sample lists over 30,000 clones; around 88% were seen once. No cognate antigen is known for these TCRs. Material for sequencing was peripheral blood mononuclear cells. The receptors shown here come from a man aged 55 to 70 with T-cell large granular lymphocyte leukemia. Some clones in this sample may be carry-over from other donors' samples.

V usage is TRBV7-2 and J usage is TRBJ2-7; D perhaps matches TRBD2 (6 bases). The germline V gene encodes CDR1 SGHTA and CDR2 FQGNSA. Trimming removed 1 base from V and 7 bases from J, with 14 bases in between. There are 14 residues in the CDR3. The CDR3 bases are TGTGCCAGCAGCTTAGATGCGGGAACGTGGGAGCAGTACTTC. Amino acids: CASSLDAGTWEQYF.

The chain joins TRBV5-1 to TRBJ2-5; D is uncertain. The ends were cut back, 0 bases at V and 5 bases at J, with 2 bases in the middle. Germline values: CDR1 SGHRS, CDR2 YFSETQ. The CDR3 consists of 11 residues. For the CDR3, the DNA is TGCGCCAGCAGCTTGGATGAGACCCAGTACTTC. Its translation is CASSLDETQYF.

The genes are TRBV30 and TRBJ1-1; no reliable D call. V lost 2 bases, J lost 10 bases, and 14 bases lay in between. Per germline, CDR1 GTSNPN and CDR2 SVGIG (reference sequence). The CDR3 is made up of 12 amino acids. The CDR3 bases are TGTGCCTGGAGTACCACGCGGGGAGGAGCTTTCTTT. It specifies CAWSTTRGGAFF.

The chain carries TRBV19 and TRBJ2-2; 8 bases fit TRBD2. CDR3 size: 15 residues. Germline CDR1 is LNHDA and CDR2 is SQIVND (reference sequence). V shed 5 bases, J shed 3 bases, and the junction held 5 bases outside the gene matches. CDR3 residues: CASSPGGGYTGELFF. DNA for the CDR3: TGTGCCAGTAGTCCGGGAGGGGGATACACCGGGGAGCTGTTTTTT.

In its sample, this clone was seen once. The chain is built from TRBV6-6 and TRBJ2-1; TRBD2 agrees at 11 bases. Germline-derived CDR1 and CDR2 are MNHNY and SVGAGI (reference sequence). The CDR3 is 16 amino acids. V lost 0 bases to trimming and J lost 7 bases; unmatched junction nucleotides: 5. The CDR3 sequence: CASSYSSGRAGNEQFF. CDR3 nucleotides: TGTGCCAGCAGTTACTCTAGCGGGAGGGCCGGGAATGAGCAGTTCTTC.

The rearrangement links TRBV2 to TRBJ2-2; 7 bases match TRBD2. The germline CDR1 and CDR2 sequences are SNHLY and FYNNEI. After removal of 1 base from V and 5 bases from J, the junction contained 4 bases not matched to a gene. This CDR3 region has 15 residues. The CDR3 DNA reads TGTGCCAGCAGTGAAGGGGACTACATTACCGGGGAGCTGTTTTTT. Translating it yields CASSEGDYITGELFF.

V is TRBV5-5 and J is TRBJ1-6, with unresolved D. V was trimmed by 2 bases and J by 7 bases, leaving 13 bases between them. The CDR3 has 15 amino acids. Germline V gene data show CDR1 as SGHKS and CDR2 as YYEKEE (reference sequence). CDR3 bases: TGTGCCAGCAGCTTTGGACCCATGGGGAATTCACCCCTCCACTTT. Its translation is CASSFGPMGNSPLHF.

CDR3 protein: CASREGPTRQYF. In DNA form, the CDR3 reads TGTGCCAGCAGGGAGGGACCCACTCGGCAGTACTTC. The chain is built from TRBV6-1 and TRBJ2-7; possible D gene TRBD2, 6 bases. V dropped 6 bases and J dropped 9 bases, with 15 bases sitting between them. The CDR3 extends over 12 amino acids. CDR1 and CDR2 from the germline V gene are MNHNS and SASEGT.

V usage is TRBV7-9 and J usage is TRBJ1-1; D is ambiguous. Germline-derived CDR1 and CDR2 are SEHNR and FQNEAQ (reference sequence). Trimming left V 2 bases short and J 7 bases short, with 14 bases between. The CDR3 sequence is 14 residues long. As DNA, the CDR3 is TGTGCCAGCAGCTTAAGTCAAGGGTTCGGTGAAGCTTTCTTT. Translating it yields CASSLSQGFGEAFF. The full variable domain, its missing parts supplied by reference TRBV7-9 and TRBJ1-1, is DTGVSQNPRHKITKRGQNVTFRCDPISEHNRLYWYRQTLGQGPEFLTYFQNEAQLEKSRLLSDRFSAERPKGSFSTLEIQRTEQGDSAMYLCASSLSQGFGEAFFGQGTRLTVV.

This chain connects TRBV6-6 to TRBJ2-7, with 8 bases lining up with TRBD2. Looked up from germline, CDR1 is MNHNY and CDR2 is SVGAGI (reference sequence). This CDR3 is built from 16 residues. With V trimmed by 0 bases and J by 2 bases, 6 bases remained unmatched. The CDR3 DNA reads as TGTGCCAGCAGTTACTCGACGGGAGGGACGCCCTACGAGCAGTACTTC. As protein: CASSYSTGGTPYEQYF.

The J gene is TRBJ1-2, the V gene TRBV6-5; D gene uncertain. V was trimmed by 7 bases and J by 5 bases, leaving 8 bases between them. The V gene's germline CDR1 is MNHEY and CDR2 SVGAGI. This CDR3 contains 11 residues. The DNA for the CDR3 is TGTGCCAGCACCGGGAGGTATGGCTACACCTTC. Translated: CASTGRYGYTF.

The rearrangement uses TRBV29-1 and TRBJ2-1; 11 bases map to TRBD2. V was clipped by 3 bases and J by 5 bases; unmatched bases: 6. CDR3 length: 15 amino acids. CDR1 is SQVTM and CDR2 is ANQGSEA in the germline V gene. CDR3: CSVERGGLADNEQFF. The CDR3 coding sequence is TGCAGCGTTGAGAGGGGGGGACTAGCGGACAATGAGCAGTTCTTC.

This chain connects TRBV28 to TRBJ1-2; 12 bases map to TRBD1. V was pared by 4 bases and J by 2 bases, with 5 bases of the junction left unmatched. Germline V gene data show CDR1 as MDHEN and CDR2 as SYDVKM. CDR3 length: 16 amino acids. CDR3 bases: TGTGCCAGCAGTTCGCCCGGGACAGGGGGCAACTATGGCTACACCTTC. Encoded protein: CASSSPGTGGNYGYTF.